This entry lists 8 T cell receptor beta chains sequenced from one sample in a study of beta chain features in type 1 diabetes. All of the isolated RNA was reverse transcribed, so expressed TCRB transcripts were sequenced. Libraries were prepared by immunoSEQ multiplex PCR; TCRdb keeps only in-frame clonotypes and omits some of them. Counted here are around 200,000 clones, about an eighth occurring once; the ten biggest clones make up about 0.59%. Sequenced material: central memory CD4+ T cells from blood. The receptors were gathered from a woman aged 18-30 years in good health.

The J gene is TRBJ2-5, the V gene TRBV28; possible D gene TRBD2, 5 bases. The CDR3 is 14 amino acids. The V gene lost 11 bases and the J gene lost 2 bases, with 18 bases spanning the gap. Germline CDR1 reads MDHEN; CDR2 reads SYDVKM. Written as DNA, the CDR3 is TGTGCCTCTACTCCCGCGGGCAGACAAGAGACCCAGTACTTC. This sequence encodes CASTPAGRQETQYF. The full variable domain, completed using reference TRBV28 and TRBJ2-5, is DVKVTQSSRYLVKRTGEKVFLECVQDMDHENMFWYRQDPGLGLRLIYFSYDVKMKEKGDIPEGYSVSREKKERFSLILESASTNQTSMYLCASTPAGRQETQYFGPGTRLLVL.

The chain links TRBV19 to TRBJ1-4; possibly TRBD1 for D (6 bases). Trimming removed 1 base at V and 7 bases at J, with 10 bases between. CDR3 length: 14 amino acids. The germline CDR1 and CDR2 sequences are LNHDA and SQIVND (reference sequence). CDR3 region: CASSIAGQTEKLFF. The CDR3, as DNA: TGTGCCAGTAGTATAGCCGGACAGACTGAAAAACTGTTTTTT.

The gene calls are TRBV5-4 and TRBJ1-1; D is unresolved. Trimming cost V 1 base and J 6 bases, with 7 bases left between them. The germline V gene has CDR1 SGHNT and CDR2 YYREEE (reference sequence). This CDR3 is 12 amino acids long. In nucleotides, the CDR3 is TGTGCCAGCAGCTTGATCTCTTCTGAAGCTTTCTTT. Protein sequence: CASSLISSEAFF.

This chain joins TRBV5-6 and TRBJ2-7; a possible D gene is TRBD2 (5 bases). CDR1 and CDR2 from the germline V gene are SGHDT and YYEEEE. Trimming cost V 0 bases and J 6 bases, with 7 bases left between them. This CDR3 spans 12 amino acids. The CDR3 protein is CASSLGGLEQYF. CDR3 coding DNA: TGTGCCAGCAGCTTGGGAGGGCTCGAGCAGTACTTC.

The gene calls are TRBV30 and TRBJ1-1; TRBD1 agrees at 7 bases. V lost 3 bases, J lost 7 bases, and 2 bases stayed unmatched. CDR3 length: 11 amino acids. Germline CDR1 is GTSNPN and CDR2 is SVGIG (reference sequence). DNA for the CDR3: TGTGCCTGGAGGGGACAGATTGAAGCTTTCTTT. It translates to CAWRGQIEAFF.

The chain links TRBV15 to TRBJ1-1, with D perhaps matching TRBD1 (5 bases). The CDR3 runs 15 residues. The germline V gene has CDR1 LNHNV and CDR2 YYDKDF (reference sequence). Trimming took 1 base from V and 6 from J, leaving 15 bases between them. The CDR3 loop is CATSRARTGRSEAFF. CDR3 bases: TGTGCCACCAGCAGAGCGCGAACAGGACGGTCTGAAGCTTTCTTT.

The chain links TRBV2 to TRBJ2-3; D possibly corresponds to TRBD2 (6 bases). Trimming removed 6 bases from V and 6 bases from J, with 10 bases in between. The germline V gene has CDR1 SNHLY and CDR2 FYNNEI. The CDR3 consists of 12 residues. CDR3 residues: CASSPGGDTQYF. CDR3 coding DNA: TGTGCCAGCAGCCCCGGAGGGGATACGCAGTATTTT.

The chain joins TRBV18 to TRBJ1-2; the match to TRBD1 covers 8 bases. V shed 6 bases and J 8 bases; nucleotides not matched to a gene: 2. The CDR3 has 11 residues. Per the germline V gene, CDR1 is KGHSH and CDR2 is LQKENI. Here the CDR3 reads CASSTGVGYTF. The CDR3 nucleotides are TGTGCCAGCTCGACAGGGGTCGGCTACACCTTC.